Many counts were recorded for the clone carrying this TCR beta chain. Its antigen remains unidentified. The source of the sample is a study of Graves' ophthalmopathy and Graves' hyperthyroidism. Study at large: Researchers obtained peripheral blood at initial diagnosis, before any treatment had begun. Study findings and constraints: The authors also found most expanded thyroid clonotypes above 0.001 frequency in blood.

This CDR3 is 18 amino acids long. With 0 bases removed from V and 9 bases from J, the gap between germline ends came to 24 bases. From germline, CDR1 is SGHRS and CDR2 YFSETQ. Amplification targeted the TCR beta CDR3 regions, with RNA transcripts as the source material. HTBI primers primed a first-round RT-PCR, and a second-round multiplex PCR followed. MiXCR, applied by TCRdb to the multiplex PCR reads, yields one record per CDR3 protein. The sample has 300,000 to 450,000 distinct CDR3 sequences, about 18% seen once. Ophthalmopathy not arising within 18 months of follow-up defined hyperthyroidism as stable.

This sequence joins TRBV5-1 and TRBJ2-2, with a tentative D call TRBD2 (6 bases). The clonotype comes from an adult woman with stable Graves' hyperthyroidism. The sequencing sample was made of peripheral blood. The CDR3 reads CASSLGPSPTGVTRELFF. The CDR3 region has the DNA TGCGCCAGCAGCTTGGGCCCCTCCCCCACGGGAGTGACCAGGGAGCTGTTTTTT.